These 14 T cell receptor beta chains were all obtained from the same sample, sequenced in a study of blood T cells in healthy people across ages. With a J-beta primer mix and a sample-barcoded 5' primer, a second PCR ran 7 to 11 cycles. TCRdb independently ran MiXCR on the 5' RACE reads; one entry per CDR3 protein. The table records about 780,000 distinct CDR3 sequences, about 46% of them present only once. Sequencing input: blood. Every receptor here comes from a man older than 75 in good health.

This clonotype was found many times. The V call is TRBV4-1, the J call TRBJ2-1; D gene uncertain. The V end lost 0 bases, the J end lost 10 bases, and 13 bases lay between the germline ends. This CDR3 region has 14 residues. Germline V gives CDR1 MGHRA, CDR2 YSYEKL. The CDR3 loop reads CASSQDRALREQFF. The CDR3 bases are TGCGCCAGCAGCCAAGATCGCGCTTTGAGGGAGCAGTTCTTC.

The chain recombines TRBV29-1 with TRBJ2-1; D is possibly TRBD1 (5 bases). The J call is doubtful: the DNA matches TRBJ2-7 better. CDR1 SQVTM and CDR2 ANQGSEA come from the germline V gene. The CDR3 extends over 14 amino acids. CDR3 protein: CSVIQEPSYNEQYF. In nucleotides, the CDR3 is TGCAGCGTGATACAGGAGCCCTCCTACAATGAGCAGTACTTC.

The rearrangement links TRBV7-2 to TRBJ2-3; D is perhaps TRBD2 (6 bases). The CDR3 has 17 residues. Germline V lookup: CDR1 SGHTA, CDR2 FQGNSA. V was shortened by 2 bases and J by 3 bases, with 18 bases between the two germline ends. The CDR3 is CASSLQQSGVITDTQYF. Here the CDR3 DNA reads TGTGCCAGCAGCTTACAGCAATCGGGAGTTATAACAGATACGCAGTATTTT.

As to this clonotype: Possible read error: a much larger clone is one base away. The J gene is TRBJ2-3, the V gene TRBV7-2; no definite D call. Germline V lookup: CDR1 SGHTA, CDR2 FQGNSA. The CDR3 has 16 amino acids. The CDR3 sequence is CASSLLSGPSTETQYF. CDR3 bases: TGTGCCAGCAGCCTCCTTTCCGGACCGAGCACAGAGACGCAGTATTTT.

On this clonotype: The junction does not match germline at one end; this may be a read error. The chain's CDR3 is CVSRGQGARTGELFF. The CDR3 DNA reads TGTGTCAGCAGGGGACAGGGGGCACGGACCGGGGAGCTGTTTTTT. The rearrangement joins TRBV2 to TRBJ2-2; 12 bases are a match to TRBD1. The CDR3 covers 15 residues. Germline V gene data show CDR1 as SNHLY and CDR2 as FYNNEI.

This chain links TRBV5-1 with TRBJ2-1, with 10 bases matching TRBD1. The CDR3 is 15 residues long. The J segment lost 7 bases and the V segment lost 4 bases, leaving 8 bases of the junction unmatched. CDR1 and CDR2 (germline): SGHRS, YFSETQ. This CDR3 is CASSTRTGGLNEQFF. In DNA form, the CDR3 reads TGCGCCAGCAGCACCCGGACAGGGGGGCTTAATGAGCAGTTCTTC.

This clonotype was detected a few times. The V gene is TRBV7-2, the J gene TRBJ2-7; D may be TRBD2 (6 bases). This CDR3 comprises 16 residues. Trimming removed 1 base from V and 0 bases from J, with 13 bases in between. Germline V gives CDR1 SGHTA, CDR2 FQGNSA. CDR3 residues: CASSLEGGKFSYEQYF. For the CDR3, the DNA is TGTGCCAGCAGCTTAGAAGGCGGGAAATTCTCCTACGAGCAGTACTTC.

The chain joins TRBV20-1 to TRBJ2-3; D may be TRBD1 (5 bases). This CDR3 is 15 amino acids long. The ends were cut back, 4 bases at V and 0 bases at J, with 14 bases in the middle. Germline V gene sequence: CDR1 DFQATT, CDR2 SNEGSKA (reference sequence). The CDR3 coding sequence is TGCAGTGCTATGACAGTAAGGGGCAGCACAGATACGCAGTATTTT. Amino acid sequence: CSAMTVRGSTDTQYF.

This clonotype showed up many times. The DNA is omitted, as the CDR3 cannot be located on it reliably, and the CDR3 follows TCRdb's listing. The chain uses TRBV27 and TRBJ1-2. The CDR3 totals 14 residues, both ends included. Germline CDR1 is MNHEY and CDR2 is SMNVEV (reference sequence). The CDR3 spells CASSSSRVNYGYTF.

This clonotype was seen more than once but under ten times. The rearrangement uses TRBV6-2 or TRBV6-3 and TRBJ2-7; 7 bases agree with TRBD2. Germline CDR1 reads MNHEY; CDR2 reads SVGEGT. J lost 3 bases, V lost 9 bases, and 8 bases had no gene match. The CDR3 has 13 residues. The CDR3 is CASKMTGGYEQYF. DNA of the CDR3: TGTGCCAGTAAGATGACGGGAGGCTACGAGCAGTACTTC.

The chain joins TRBV5-1 to TRBJ2-1; 7 bases fit TRBD2. The length of the CDR3 is 17 residues. With V trimmed by 2 bases and J by 5 bases, 13 bases remained unmatched. The germline gives CDR1 SGHRS, CDR2 YFSETQ. The CDR3 region is CASSLLSSGGGHNEQFF. CDR3 nucleotides: TGCGCCAGCAGCTTACTGTCTAGCGGCGGGGGTCACAATGAGCAGTTCTTC.

This CDR3 reads CASSLIWKDTQYF. DNA of the CDR3: TGTGCCAGCAGTTTGATTTGGAAAGATACGCAGTATTTT. The chain uses TRBV12-3 or TRBV12-4 and TRBJ2-3; D unresolved. There are 13 residues in the CDR3. V was pared by 3 bases and J by 5 bases, with 9 bases between.

The rearrangement uses TRBV7-2 and TRBJ2-3; no clear D gene. The V gene lost 3 bases and the J gene lost 0 bases, with 19 bases spanning the gap. Per germline, CDR1 SGHTA and CDR2 FQGNSA. CDR3 length equals 18 residues. CDR3 in DNA: TGTGCCAGCAGCTTTCACGGCCTCTTATCCTCTAGCACAGATACGCAGTATTTT. This codes for CASSFHGLLSSSTDTQYF.

This clonotype was observed a few times. This rearrangement joins TRBV12-3 or TRBV12-4 to TRBJ2-2; possibly TRBD2 for D (6 bases). The ends were cut back, 2 bases at V and 5 bases at J, with 15 bases in the middle. The CDR3 extends over 16 amino acids. CDR3 region: CASSLYDGAGTGELFF. DNA for the CDR3: TGTGCCAGCAGTTTATACGACGGGGCGGGGACCGGGGAGCTGTTTTTT.